Shown below are 10 T cell receptor beta chains from a single sample sequenced in a study of shared clonotypes between healthy human individuals. Generated by immunoSEQ multiplex PCR, the TCRdb table keeps only in-frame clones and is missing some. This sample yields 500,000 or so clones, of which approximately 95% are seen a single time; about 0.064% belongs to the top ten. The specimen sequenced was naive CD4+ T cells sorted from blood. The subset was: CD45RA+ positively selected. Receptors originate from a woman aged 30 to 39 in good health.

The CDR3 region has the DNA TGCGCCAGCAGCTACCAACGAGGGACAGGGATGGAGACCCAGTACTTC. Translating gives CASSYQRGTGMETQYF. The rearrangement joins TRBV5-1 to TRBJ2-5; TRBD1 agrees at 9 bases. From germline, CDR1 is SGHRS and CDR2 YFSETQ. The junction had 11 bases not matched to a gene; V was cut back by 3 bases and J by 5 bases. This CDR3 has 16 amino acids. Looking up the rest from reference TRBV5-1 and TRBJ2-5 gives the full variable domain: KAGVTQTPRYLIKTRGQQVTLSCSPISGHRSVSWYQQTPGQGLQFLFEYFSETQRNKGNFPGRFSGRQFSNSRSEMNVSTLELGDSALYLCASSYQRGTGMETQYFGPGTRLLVL.

The chain couples TRBV2 to TRBJ1-1; no definite D call. V was cut by 4 bases and J by 8 bases, with 14 bases left in between. Germline assignment: CDR1 SNHLY and CDR2 FYNNEI. The CDR3 loop spans 13 amino acids. The CDR3 here is CASSGLLPNEAFF. The CDR3 region has the DNA TGTGCCAGCAGTGGGCTTCTTCCCAACGAAGCTTTCTTT.

The gene calls are TRBV4-1 and TRBJ2-3; D is ambiguous. The ends were cut back, 4 bases at V and 3 bases at J, with 26 bases in the middle. The CDR3 totals 19 residues. Per germline, CDR1 MGHRA and CDR2 YSYEKL. Written as DNA, the CDR3 is TGCGCCAGCAGCCTGGGCAGGTGGAGTGCAAAGTACGGGACAGATACGCAGTATTTT. Protein product: CASSLGRWSAKYGTDTQYF.

This clone was recorded only once. The chain couples TRBV10-2 to TRBJ1-1; TRBD1 matches 11 bases. V dropped 6 bases and J dropped 8; count of bases not matched to a gene: 5. Germline V lookup: CDR1 WSHSY, CDR2 SAAADI. This CDR3 contains 13 residues. The chain's CDR3 is CASRDRGLREAFF. As DNA, the CDR3 is TGCGCCAGCAGGGACAGGGGGCTCCGGGAAGCTTTCTTT.

The V gene is TRBV18, the J gene TRBJ1-1, with D unresolved. The CDR3 covers 14 residues. Germline lookup yields CDR1 KGHSH and CDR2 LQKENI. Trimming shortened V by 3 bases and J by 10 bases, and 18 bases separated the two germline ends. Here the CDR3 reads CASSPGEANPSAFF. The CDR3 DNA is TGTGCCAGCTCACCCGGTGAAGCGAACCCCTCAGCTTTCTTT.

The CDR3 DNA sequence: TGCGCCAGCAGTTTCACAGGGGGCAGAGGGTATGGCTACACCTTC. It is translated as CASSFTGGRGYGYTF. V usage is TRBV10-2 and J usage is TRBJ1-2, with TRBD1 matching over 9 bases. The CDR3 loop spans 15 amino acids. CDR1 is WSHSY, CDR2 SAAADI, per germline. The J segment lost 5 bases and the V segment lost 5 bases, leaving 9 bases of the junction unmatched.

This sequence joins TRBV15 and TRBJ2-1; a weak D match, TRBD2 (6 bases). Between the trimmed V and J ends, which lost 6 bases and 3 bases, there was a span of 12 bases. Germline lookup yields CDR1 LNHNV and CDR2 YYDKDF (reference sequence). The CDR3 extends over 14 amino acids. CDR3 sequence reads: CATSPERVYNEQFF. CDR3 in DNA: TGTGCCACCAGTCCAGAGCGGGTCTACAATGAGCAGTTCTTC. Full variable domain (rest looked up from reference TRBV15 and TRBJ2-1): DAMVIQNPRYQVTQFGKPVTLSCSQTLNHNVMYWYQQKSSQAPKLLFHYYDKDFNNEADTPDNFQSRRPNTSFCFLDIRSPGLGDTAMYLCATSPERVYNEQFFGPGTRLTVL.

This chain links TRBV28 with TRBJ1-2; D call uncertain. The CDR3 is made up of 13 amino acids. Trimming stripped 7 bases from V and 0 bases from J, with 9 bases between. Per the germline V gene, CDR1 is MDHEN and CDR2 is SYDVKM. This chain's CDR3 is CASTVGANYGYTF. The CDR3 nucleotides read TGTGCCAGCACCGTCGGGGCTAACTATGGCTACACCTTC.

The chain recombines TRBV5-5 with TRBJ1-4, with unresolved D. Trimming left V 3 bases short and J 7 bases short, with 13 bases between. This CDR3 comprises 14 residues. Germline values: CDR1 SGHKS, CDR2 YYEKEE (reference sequence). For the CDR3, the DNA is TGTGCCAGCAGCTCCCTCACTTGGGGTGAAAAACTGTTTTTT. This codes for CASSSLTWGEKLFF. Drawing the rest from reference TRBV5-5 and TRBJ1-4, the complete variable domain is DAGVTQSPTHLIKTRGQQVTLRCSPISGHKSVSWYQQVLGQGPQFIFQYYEKEERGRGNFPDRFSARQFPNYSSELNVNALLLGDSALYLCASSSLTWGEKLFFGSGTQLSVL.

The chain joins TRBV5-6 to TRBJ2-2; possibly TRBD2 for D (6 bases). Trimming took off 2 bases at V and 1 base at J, with 15 bases between the two ends. Germline loops: CDR1 SGHDT, CDR2 YYEEEE. This CDR3 contains 17 residues. The CDR3 region is CASSLISGRLNTGELFF. For the CDR3, the DNA is TGTGCCAGCAGCTTAATCTCCGGGAGACTGAACACCGGGGAGCTGTTTTTT.